This T cell receptor (beta chain) was captured by sequencing in a study of CD8 T cells in Susac syndrome. After removal of 4 bases from V and 5 bases from J, the junction contained 2 bases not matched to a gene. Germline lookup yields CDR1 LGHDT and CDR2 YNNKEL (reference sequence). The CDR3 consists of 15 residues. TCR beta sequences were obtained from blood CD8+ and CD4+ T cells. The TEMRA cells underwent FACS enrichment, while the CD8+ and CD4+ T cells underwent negative isolation. After extraction with the RNeasy kit, roughly 0.45 to 1 ug of the RNA was reverse transcribed using random hexamers. Amplification of the TCR beta CDR3 was carried out by immunoSEQ multiplex PCR, which spanned a total of 54 Vbeta and 13 Jbeta segments. TCRdb re-called the immunoSEQ multiplex PCR reads through MiXCR, storing one row per CDR3 protein. The profile shows roughly 300,000 distinct CDR3 sequences, about 88% of them singletons.

The receptor's source is a human donor with multiple sclerosis. The specimen was CD8+ T cells from PBMCs. This chain links TRBV3-1 with TRBJ2-2, with 12 bases fitting TRBD2. The CDR3, as DNA: TGTGCCAGCAGCCCGACTAGCGGGAGAACCGGGGAGCTGTTTTTT. It codes for CASSPTSGRTGELFF.